Below are 30 T cell receptor beta chains sequenced from a single sample in a study of metastatic and nonmetastatic thyroid tumors. TCRdb re-called the PCR reads via MiXCR. The table records over 30,000 clones, about 15% of them present only once. Patients underwent thyroid surgery, and none had received any treatment before it. The sequencing input was blood. The receptors here all came from a male donor with papillary thyroid cancer or a benign thyroid nodule (not recorded which). Some clones in this sample may be carry-over from other donors' samples.

Notes on this clone: Since a much larger clone is just one base distant, this may be a read error. V gene TRBV18 combines with J gene TRBJ1-5, with no clear D. CDR1 and CDR2 (germline): KGHSH, LQKENI. Trimming took off 7 bases at V and 5 bases at J, with 15 bases between the two ends. There are 14 residues in the CDR3. CDR3 DNA: TGTGCCAGCTTGCTGCAGGCGATTCATCAGCCCCAGCATTTT. Residues: CASLLQAIHQPQHF.

This clone has ten or more counts. The V call is TRBV13, the J call TRBJ2-1, with 10 bases aligning to TRBD2. This CDR3 has 15 residues. Germline loops: CDR1 PRHDT, CDR2 FYEKMQ (reference sequence). J was trimmed by 6 bases and V by 3 bases; bases with no gene match: 5. Here the CDR3 DNA reads TGTGCCAGCAGCTTGTCTAGCGGGAGTTTCAATGAGCAGTTCTTC. Its protein is CASSLSSGSFNEQFF.

In this sample, this clone turned up many times. The V gene is TRBV28, the J gene TRBJ2-7; D might be TRBD2 (5 bases). Trimming took off 10 bases at V and 2 bases at J, with 15 bases between the two ends. The germline gives CDR1 MDHEN, CDR2 SYDVKM. The CDR3 loop spans 13 amino acids. The CDR3 DNA is TGTGCCACCAATCGGGCGGGTCCCTACGAGCAGTACTTC. Protein sequence: CATNRAGPYEQYF.

This clone was observed many times. DNA for the CDR3: TGTGCCAGCAGCTTGGCCTATATGGAGCGGGAGGGCCGCAATGAGCAGTTCTTC. Its protein is CASSLAYMEREGRNEQFF. The chain joins TRBV11-1 to TRBJ2-1, with TRBD2 matching 10 bases. After removal of 3 bases from V and 6 bases from J, the junction contained 14 bases not matched to a gene. The germline V gene has CDR1 SGHAT and CDR2 FQDESV (reference sequence). The CDR3 extends over 18 amino acids. The variable domain in full, completed from reference TRBV11-1 and TRBJ2-1, reads EAEVAQSPRYKITEKSQAVAFWCDPISGHATLYWYRQILGQGPELLVQFQDESVVDDSQLPKDRFSAERLKGVDSTLKIQPAELGDSAMYLCASSLAYMEREGRNEQFFGPGTRLTVL.

This clone occurred many times. This sequence joins TRBV20-1 and TRBJ1-2, with TRBD1 matching over 9 bases. V was pared by 5 bases and J by 6 bases, with 7 bases of the junction left unmatched. The CDR3 consists of 13 residues. Germline CDR1 DFQATT, CDR2 SNEGSKA (reference sequence). CDR3 amino acids: CSARTGAYNGYTF. CDR3 bases: TGCAGTGCTCGGACAGGGGCCTATAATGGCTACACCTTC.

This clone was seen repeatedly, ten times or more. The chain is built from TRBV11-3 and TRBJ2-1; TRBD1 agrees at 7 bases. The CDR3 runs 15 residues. The germline gives CDR1 SGHNT, CDR2 YENEEA. V shed 0 bases and J 2 bases; nucleotides not matched to a gene: 1. The CDR3 sequence is CASSLEQGPYNEQFF. Here the CDR3 DNA reads TGTGCCAGCAGCTTAGAACAGGGGCCCTACAATGAGCAGTTCTTC.

This clone showed up many times. The genes are TRBV18 and TRBJ2-1; TRBD2 agrees at 12 bases. There are 15 residues in the CDR3. Germline V gene sequence: CDR1 KGHSH, CDR2 LQKENI. Losses at the gene ends were 3 bases for V and 7 bases for J; bases not matched to a gene: 4. CDR3 loop: CASSPTSGSWNEQFF. CDR3 DNA sequence: TGTGCCAGCTCACCGACTAGCGGGAGTTGGAATGAGCAGTTCTTC.

The J gene is TRBJ2-2, the V gene TRBV19; TRBD2 matches at 11 bases. CDR1 is LNHDA, CDR2 SQIVND, per germline (reference sequence). The CDR3 extends over 15 amino acids. The V gene end was trimmed by 8 bases and the J gene end by 6 bases; junction bases not matched to a gene: 8. CDR3 DNA sequence: TGTGCCAGTCTGCCCACTAGCGGGAGTTCCGGGGAGCTGTTTTTT. This translates into CASLPTSGSSGELFF.

This clone was detected many times. This rearrangement joins TRBV20-1 to TRBJ2-5; 8 bases are a match to TRBD2. Germline V gene data show CDR1 as DFQATT and CDR2 as SNEGSKA (reference sequence). The CDR3 is 16 amino acids. Losses at the gene ends were 3 bases for V and 2 bases for J; bases not matched to a gene: 11. CDR3 in DNA: TGCAGTGCTAGGGTAGCGGGACGAGGTCGACAAGAGACCCAGTACTTC. Protein product: CSARVAGRGRQETQYF.

The V and J genes are TRBV11-2 and TRBJ1-5; 7 positions agree with TRBD1. Germline V CDR1 and CDR2: SGHAT, FQNNGV. This CDR3 is built from 16 residues. The V gene end was trimmed by 5 bases and the J gene end by 5 bases; junction bases not matched to a gene: 12. CDR3 sequence (DNA): TGTGCCAGCAGCCCCTACCGGACAGGTGCCTATCAGCCCCAGCATTTT. Its protein product is CASSPYRTGAYQPQHF.

This clone was recorded many times. The J gene is TRBJ2-6, the V gene TRBV4-2; perhaps D is TRBD1 or TRBD2 (5 bases each). In germline, CDR1 is LGHNA, CDR2 YNFKEQ. The V end lost 1 base, the J end lost 0 bases, and 13 bases lay between the germline ends. The CDR3 runs to 18 residues. DNA of the CDR3: TGTGCCAGCAGCCAAGCTGAAGAGGGGCCCTCTGGGGCCAACGTCCTGACTTTC. Translating gives CASSQAEEGPSGANVLTF.

On this clone: Being one base from a much bigger clone, this may be a read error. Other nucleotide sequences from this sample produce the same CDR3. The chain employs TRBV7-3 and TRBJ2-2; D uncertain. V lost 6 bases and J 7 bases, leaving 15 bases between the germline ends. Germline CDR1 and CDR2: SGHTA and FQGTGA. CDR3 length equals 14 residues. CDR3 in DNA: TGTGCCAGCAGTTCTCGGCCACGTAGCGGGGAGCTGTTTTTT. Amino acid sequence: CASSSRPRSGELFF.

This clone was observed at least ten times. The CDR3 DNA reads TGCAGTGCTAGAGGACAACCCGGAGGCACTGAAGCTTTCTTT. Protein: CSARGQPGGTEAFF. The V gene is TRBV20-1, the J gene TRBJ1-1; D is unresolved. The CDR3 loop spans 14 amino acids. Trimming took off 1 base at V and 4 bases at J, with 13 bases between the two ends. CDR1 and CDR2 from the germline V gene are DFQATT and SNEGSKA (reference sequence).

In this sample, this clone turned up many times. The CDR3 bases are TGTGCCAGCAGTTTAAACAGGGGGAACACTGAAGCTTTCTTT. Encoded protein: CASSLNRGNTEAFF. J is TRBJ1-1 and V is TRBV27; 7 nucleotides agree with TRBD1. With 2 bases clipped from V and 1 base from J, the junction kept 1 base outside the gene matches. The CDR3 covers 14 residues. Germline loops: CDR1 MNHEY, CDR2 SMNVEV (reference sequence).

This clone was detected ten times or more. Other DNA sequences in this specimen translate into the identical CDR3. The CDR3 region is CSAPLAGLREQYF. CDR3 coding DNA: TGCAGTGCTCCCCTGGCGGGATTGCGCGAGCAGTACTTC. The chain couples TRBV20-1 to TRBJ2-7; tentatively, D is TRBD2 (6 bases). The CDR3 has 13 amino acids. V was cut by 5 bases and J by 6 bases, with 17 bases left in between. Germline CDR1 and CDR2: DFQATT and SNEGSKA (reference sequence).

This clone was observed at least ten times. The chain is built from TRBV20-1 and TRBJ2-1, with TRBD1 matching 8 bases. V trimming: 1 base; J trimming: 2 bases; junction bases outside the gene matches: 7. Germline V lookup: CDR1 DFQATT, CDR2 SNEGSKA (reference sequence). The CDR3 consists of 16 residues. CDR3 sequence: CSARVRTGRAYNEQFF. CDR3 sequence (DNA): TGCAGTGCTAGAGTTCGGACAGGGAGAGCCTACAATGAGCAGTTCTTC.

In its sample, this clone was seen many times. V and J are TRBV24-1 and TRBJ2-2, with D perhaps being TRBD1 or TRBD2 (6 bases each). Germline V lookup: CDR1 KGHDR, CDR2 SFDVKD. The V end was cut by 0 bases, the J end by 5 bases, with 12 bases between. CDR3 size: 16 residues. CDR3 amino acids: CATSDLRGAGTGELFF. The CDR3 DNA reads as TGTGCCACCAGTGATTTGAGGGGGGCCGGGACCGGGGAGCTGTTTTTT.

This clone was recorded at least ten times. The genes are TRBV12-3 or TRBV12-4 and TRBJ1-6; the D is unclear. The CDR3 sequence is 14 residues long. V was pared by 6 bases and J by 9 bases, with 15 bases between. The CDR3, as DNA: TGTGCCAGCAGACAGAGGGAGGTTGGTTCACCCCTCCACTTT. Encoded protein: CASRQREVGSPLHF.

The V gene is TRBV5-1, the J gene TRBJ2-5; no clear D gene. The V gene's germline CDR1 is SGHRS and CDR2 YFSETQ. The CDR3 is made up of 15 amino acids. V lost 5 bases and J 1 base, leaving 15 bases between the germline ends. The CDR3 region has the DNA TGCGCCAGCAGACGTGGGGATAGCAGCCAAGAGACCCAGTACTTC. The encoded protein is CASRRGDSSQETQYF.

This clone was detected ten times or more. V gene TRBV6-5 combines with J gene TRBJ2-1, with TRBD2 identical over 7 bases. V trimming: 5 bases; J trimming: 1 base; junction bases outside the gene matches: 11. CDR1 MNHEY and CDR2 SVGAGI come from the germline V gene. The CDR3 has 17 amino acids. CDR3 sequence (DNA): TGTGCCAGCAGTAGGAAAAGCGGGATAAGGTCCTACAATGAGCAGTTCTTC. Protein sequence: CASSRKSGIRSYNEQFF.

For this clone: Given a much more abundant clone one base away, this may be a read error. The rearrangement links TRBV18 to TRBJ1-1; D unclear. This CDR3 spans 12 amino acids. Germline CDR1 and CDR2: KGHSH and LQKENI. DNA of the CDR3: TGTGCCAGCTCTACAGTGAAGACTGAAGCTTTCTTT. As protein: CASSTVKTEAFF.

This clone was seen repeatedly, ten times or more. The chain recombines TRBV7-9 with TRBJ2-5; the match to TRBD2 covers 16 bases. V lost 5 bases to trimming and J lost 5 bases; unmatched junction nucleotides: 5. Germline-derived CDR1 and CDR2 are SEHNR and FQNEAQ (reference sequence). This CDR3 region has 16 residues. DNA of the CDR3: TGTGCCAGCAGCAGCGGGACTAGCGGGAGGGTGGAGACCCAGTACTTC. Translating gives CASSSGTSGRVETQYF.

Points on this clone: One end of the junction is discordant with germline, which a read error may explain. The V gene is TRBV12-3 or TRBV12-4, the J gene TRBJ1-1; no clear D. The length of the CDR3 is 13 residues. The CDR3 spells CASSPDQNAEAFF. The CDR3 DNA follows: TGTGCCAGCAGCCCGGATCAGAACGCTGAAGCTTTCTTT.

Comment on this clone: A read error may produce the germline difference seen at one junction end. V and J are TRBV7-3 and TRBJ2-1, with 7 bases that match TRBD2. Per germline, CDR1 SGHTA and CDR2 FQGTGA. This CDR3 region has 15 residues. The chain's CDR3 is CANSFDGGRENEQFF. The CDR3 DNA sequence: TGTGCCAACAGCTTCGATGGAGGGAGGGAAAATGAGCAGTTCTTC.

There are a few counts of this clone. Other DNA sequences of this sample code for an identical CDR3. The V and J genes are TRBV11-2 and TRBJ2-7, with 7 bases that match TRBD2. The CDR3 is made up of 16 amino acids. Trimming at V came to 2 bases and at J to 8 bases, leaving 15 bases not matched to a gene. The germline gives CDR1 SGHAT, CDR2 FQNNGV. The CDR3 here is CASSLLSAGGVGKQYF. CDR3 sequence (DNA): TGTGCCAGCAGCTTACTCTCTGCTGGGGGGGTGGGGAAGCAGTACTTC. The variable domain in full, with the rest retrieved from reference TRBV11-2 and TRBJ2-7, is EAGVAQSPRYKIIEKRQSVAFWCNPISGHATLYWYQQILGQGPKLLIQFQNNGVVDDSQLPKDRFSAERLKGVDSTLKIQPAKLEDSAVYLCASSLLSAGGVGKQYFGPGTRLTVT.

This clone was recorded many times. J is TRBJ2-7 and V is TRBV6-5; 14 positions match TRBD2. V lost 0 bases to trimming and J lost 6 bases; unmatched junction nucleotides: 1. This CDR3 comprises 15 residues. CDR1 MNHEY and CDR2 SVGAGI come from the germline V gene. The CDR3 loop reads CASSYSGLAGVEQYF. The CDR3 DNA is TGTGCCAGCAGTTACTCGGGACTAGCGGGAGTCGAGCAGTACTTC.

This clone came up many times. The same CDR3 also results from other DNA sequences found in this sample. J is TRBJ2-5 and V is TRBV12-3 or TRBV12-4; D is undetermined. V lost 1 base, J lost 0 bases, and 9 bases lay in between. The CDR3 consists of 15 residues. CDR3 sequence reads: CASSLVPQDQETQYF. As DNA, the CDR3 is TGTGCCAGCAGTTTAGTGCCCCAGGACCAAGAGACCCAGTACTTC.

V and J are TRBV3-1 and TRBJ2-2, with D unclear. V lost 4 bases and J lost 0, with 9 bases in between. The germline V gene encodes CDR1 LGHDT and CDR2 YNNKEL (reference sequence). CDR3 size: 15 residues. The chain's CDR3 is CASSPRVTNTGELFF. In DNA, the CDR3 is TGTGCCAGCAGCCCTCGGGTAACGAACACCGGGGAGCTGTTTTTT.

At least ten counts were recorded for this clone. The chain couples TRBV7-8 to TRBJ2-1; 8 bases align to TRBD1. V lost 4 bases, J lost 5 bases, and 7 bases stayed unmatched. CDR3 size: 15 residues. CDR1 and CDR2 from the germline V gene are SGHVS and FQNEAQ. CDR3 DNA sequence: TGTGCCAGCAGCTACCGCGCGGGACAGGACAATGAGCAGTTCTTC. This translates into CASSYRAGQDNEQFF.

This clone was detected many times. The chain joins TRBV3-1 to TRBJ2-2; D not certain. This CDR3 spans 13 amino acids. V lost 4 bases to trimming and J lost 2 bases, with 5 bases between them. Germline V gives CDR1 LGHDT, CDR2 YNNKEL (reference sequence). Here the CDR3 DNA reads TGTGCCAGCAGCCTCCGAAACACCGGGGAGCTGTTTTTT. This gives the protein CASSLRNTGELFF.